The entry below describes one TCR beta chain. Between the trimmed V and J ends, which lost 0 bases and 5 bases, there was a span of 10 bases. The CDR3 length is 14 residues. Looked up from germline, CDR1 is KGHSH and CDR2 is LQKENI. This entry comes from a study of blood T cells in healthy people across ages. Combining a sample-barcoded 5' primer with a J-beta primer mix, a second PCR ran for about 7 to 11 cycles. Via MiXCR, TCRdb re-called the 5' RACE reads, giving one row per CDR3 protein. The repertoire holds about 1.4 million distinct CDR3 sequences, with approximately 63% as singletons. The sequence was collected from a man between 18 and 29 years old in good health. This sequence joins TRBV18 and TRBJ1-2, with D possibly TRBD1 on 5 matching bases. What was sequenced was blood. The CDR3 here is CASSPPAAGYGYTF. The CDR3 DNA follows: TGTGCCAGCTCACCACCGGCGGCAGGGTATGGCTACACCTTC.